What follows is one TCR beta chain and its context. Its target is unknown. The sample comes from a study of graft-versus-host responses after intestinal transplantation. The CDR3 contains 15 residues. The germline V gene has CDR1 LGHNA and CDR2 YNFKEQ. V lost 0 bases and J lost 3, with 11 bases in between. Profiling relied on immunoSEQ multiplex PCR, and the TCRdb table lists in-frame clones only, not all of them. The table has over 80,000 clones, roughly 90% seen once; the top ten hold about 0.44%. This sequence joins TRBV4-2 and TRBJ1-1; tentatively, D is TRBD1 (5 bases). The clonotype was recovered from a human donor who was the organ donor for an intestinal transplant. The specimen comprised unstimulated CD8+ T cells sorted from spleen or lymph node cells, sampled before transplant. The CDR3 DNA is TGTGCCAGCAGCCAAGATCCAGGGCTGGACACTGAAGCTTTCTTT. Protein sequence: CASSQDPGLDTEAFF.